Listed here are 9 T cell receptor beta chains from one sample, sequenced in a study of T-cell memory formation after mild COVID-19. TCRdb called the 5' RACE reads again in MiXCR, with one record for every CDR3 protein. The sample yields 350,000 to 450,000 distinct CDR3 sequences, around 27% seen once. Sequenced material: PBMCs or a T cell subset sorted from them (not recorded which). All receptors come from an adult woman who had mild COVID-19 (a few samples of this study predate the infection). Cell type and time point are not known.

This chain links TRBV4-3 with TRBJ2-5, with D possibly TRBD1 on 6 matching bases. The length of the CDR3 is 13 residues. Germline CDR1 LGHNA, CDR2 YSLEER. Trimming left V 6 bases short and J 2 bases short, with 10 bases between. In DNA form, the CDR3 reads TGCGCCAGCAGTATAAGGGGGCAAGAGACCCAGTACTTC. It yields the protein CASSIRGQETQYF.

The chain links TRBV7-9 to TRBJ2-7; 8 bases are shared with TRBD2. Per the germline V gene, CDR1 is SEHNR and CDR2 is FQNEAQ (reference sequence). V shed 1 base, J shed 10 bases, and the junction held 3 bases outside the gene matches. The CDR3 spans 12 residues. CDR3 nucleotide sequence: TGTGCCAGCAGCTTAGTTACTAGCGGACAGTACTTC. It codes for CASSLVTSGQYF.

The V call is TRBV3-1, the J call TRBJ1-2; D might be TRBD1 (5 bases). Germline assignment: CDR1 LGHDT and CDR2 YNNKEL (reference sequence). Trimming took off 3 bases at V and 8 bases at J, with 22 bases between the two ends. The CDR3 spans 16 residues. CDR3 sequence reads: CASSHAPGVGAGGYTF. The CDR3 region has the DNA TGTGCCAGCAGCCACGCACCGGGCGTCGGGGCGGGCGGCTACACCTTC.

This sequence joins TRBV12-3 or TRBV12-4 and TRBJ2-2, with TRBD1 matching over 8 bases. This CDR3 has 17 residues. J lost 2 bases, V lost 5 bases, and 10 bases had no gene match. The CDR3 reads CASSPPSGTGNTGELFF. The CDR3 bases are TGTGCCAGCAGTCCACCTTCCGGGACAGGAAACACCGGGGAGCTGTTTTTT.

Here the CDR3 reads CASSWSGAGGLDTQYF. CDR3 nucleotide sequence: TGTGCCAGCAGCTGGTCAGGAGCGGGAGGACTAGATACGCAGTATTTT. This chain uses TRBV7-9 with TRBJ2-3; 9 bases line up with TRBD2. Per germline, CDR1 SEHNR and CDR2 FQNEAQ (reference sequence). V was clipped by 4 bases and J by 5 bases; unmatched bases: 10. This CDR3 comprises 16 residues.

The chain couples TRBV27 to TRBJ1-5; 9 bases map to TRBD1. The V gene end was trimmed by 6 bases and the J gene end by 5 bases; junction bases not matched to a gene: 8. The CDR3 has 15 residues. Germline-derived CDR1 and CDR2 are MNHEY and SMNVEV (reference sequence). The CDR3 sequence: CASRRTGQGYQPQHF. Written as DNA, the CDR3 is TGTGCCAGCAGGCGCACGGGACAGGGATATCAGCCCCAGCATTTT.

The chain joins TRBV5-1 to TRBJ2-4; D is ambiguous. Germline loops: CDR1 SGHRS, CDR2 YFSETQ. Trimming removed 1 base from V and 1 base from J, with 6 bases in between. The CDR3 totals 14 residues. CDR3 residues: CASSLLEAKNIQYF. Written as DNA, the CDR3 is TGCGCCAGCAGCTTGCTGGAGGCCAAAAACATTCAGTACTTC.

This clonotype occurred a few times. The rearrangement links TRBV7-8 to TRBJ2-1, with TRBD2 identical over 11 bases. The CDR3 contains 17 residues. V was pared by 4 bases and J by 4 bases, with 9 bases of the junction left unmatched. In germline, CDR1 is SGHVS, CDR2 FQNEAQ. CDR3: CASSSHLTSGSYNEQFF. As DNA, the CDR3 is TGTGCCAGCAGCTCCCATTTAACTAGCGGGAGTTACAATGAGCAGTTCTTC.

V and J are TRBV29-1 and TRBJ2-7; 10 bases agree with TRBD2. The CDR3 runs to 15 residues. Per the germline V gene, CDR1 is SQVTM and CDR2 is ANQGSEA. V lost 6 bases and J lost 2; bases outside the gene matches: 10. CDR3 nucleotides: TGCAGCGTAGCCCCGGGACTAGCGTCTCCCTACGAGCAGTACTTC. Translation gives CSVAPGLASPYEQYF.